This TCR beta chain was identified during a study of shared clonotypes between healthy human individuals. This clone was found once. Clones were sequenced by immunoSEQ multiplex PCR, and TCRdb holds only the in-frame ones, with some missing. The repertoire holds more than 2 million clones, with approximately 95% as singletons. CD45RO-negative CD8 cells positively selected for CCR7 made up the naive population, which excluded terminally differentiated effector memory CD45RA+ cells. The receptor comes from a man younger than 35 in good health. The material sequenced was naive CD8+ T cells sorted from blood.

This CDR3 is CAWSPWRGVTEAFF. Written as DNA, the CDR3 is TGTGCCTGGAGTCCCTGGAGGGGAGTCACTGAAGCTTTCTTT. The chain couples TRBV30 to TRBJ1-1; TRBD1 might be the D (5 bases). Germline lookup yields CDR1 GTSNPN and CDR2 SVGIG (reference sequence). This CDR3 is built from 14 residues. The V end lost 2 bases, the J end lost 4 bases, and 14 bases lay between the germline ends.